This T cell receptor (beta chain) is from a study of cytomegalovirus exposure and HLA in healthy donors. The PCR had 60 Vbeta and 13 Jbeta primers. Profiling relied on immunoSEQ multiplex PCR, and the TCRdb table lists in-frame clones only, not all of them. The sample carries 160,000 or so clones, approximately 80% recorded once. Per the germline V gene, CDR1 is MDHEN and CDR2 is SYDVKM. This CDR3 region has 14 residues. V lost 6 bases to trimming and J lost 6 bases; unmatched junction nucleotides: 8. Findings and limits, study-wide: The number of N-insertions in an Asian-associated ancestry cluster was reportedly below the approximately 680-donor mean in a later analysis. Later, an analysis found that common viral pathogens appeared to be linked with several of the most significant clusters. Sequencing artifact likely explains a cluster of highly shared sequence variants. In a later analysis, specific HLA alleles were associated with 16,000 or so TCR beta sequences at a 0.05 false discovery rate.

This clone has just a few counts. The antigen is unknown. The chain uses TRBV28 and TRBJ1-1, with 9 bases identical to TRBD1. The sequence derives from a male donor in good health and CMV-seronegative. Sequenced material: PBMCs. This chain's CDR3 is CASRPSRDRAEAFF. The CDR3 coding sequence is TGTGCCAGCAGACCGTCCCGGGACAGGGCTGAAGCTTTCTTT. The full variable domain, with the rest looked up from reference TRBV28 and TRBJ1-1, is DVKVTQSSRYLVKRTGEKVFLECVQDMDHENMFWYRQDPGLGLRLIYFSYDVKMKEKGDIPEGYSVSREKKERFSLILESASTNQTSMYLCASRPSRDRAEAFFGQGTRLTVV.